These 14 T cell receptor beta chains were sequenced from one sample in a study of cytotoxic CD8 clonotypes in ibrutinib-treated CLL. Here immunoSEQ multiplex PCR was the method, and the copy in TCRdb shows in-frame clones only, minus some. The sample lists under 300,000 clones; 65% to 85% were seen once. The input for sequencing was PBMCs, taken at disease progression, from a patient treated with ibrutinib. These TCRs come from a human donor with chronic lymphocytic leukemia.

The chain carries TRBV7-2 and TRBJ1-2; TRBD1 might be the D (6 bases). Germline V CDR1 and CDR2: SGHTA, FQGNSA. The CDR3 is 14 amino acids. The ends were cut back, 5 bases at V and 4 bases at J, with 14 bases in the middle. Here the CDR3 DNA reads TGTGCCAGCAGCCGAGGACGAGGGGGCTATGGCTACACCTTC. Encoded protein: CASSRGRGGYGYTF.

This clone came up once. CDR3 sequence: CASSLDRGGSEAFF. CDR3 DNA: TGTGCCAGCAGCTTGGACAGGGGTGGCTCTGAAGCTTTCTTT. The chain employs TRBV5-6 and TRBJ1-1; TRBD1 agrees at 7 bases. The CDR3 sequence is 14 residues long. Germline CDR1 is SGHDT and CDR2 is YYEEEE. J lost 6 bases, V lost 0 bases, and 5 bases had no gene match.

This clone was observed at least ten times. The rearrangement joins TRBV15 to TRBJ2-7; no firm D call. Germline CDR1 is LNHNV and CDR2 is YYDKDF (reference sequence). The CDR3 has 15 amino acids. V gave up 4 bases and J gave up 0 bases, with 13 bases separating them. Here the CDR3 reads CATSNRRKSSYEQYF. DNA for the CDR3: TGTGCCACCAGCAACAGACGCAAGAGCTCCTACGAGCAGTACTTC.

The table lists this clone with a few counts. The chain joins TRBV7-9 to TRBJ2-1; 12 bases align to TRBD2. V trimming: 5 bases; J trimming: 7 bases; junction bases outside the gene matches: 9. CDR3 size: 16 residues. The germline gives CDR1 SEHNR, CDR2 FQNEAQ (reference sequence). CDR3 DNA: TGTGCCAGCAGCCCGGACCGGACTAGCGGGATTAATGAGCAGTTCTTC. It yields the protein CASSPDRTSGINEQFF.

The chain couples TRBV14 to TRBJ1-6; D is perhaps TRBD1 (5 bases). The CDR3 sequence is 13 residues long. Germline-derived CDR1 and CDR2 are SGHDN and FVKESK. Trimming took 4 bases from V and 10 from J, leaving 11 bases between them. The CDR3 here is CASSRSGTSPLHF. CDR3 DNA: TGTGCCAGCAGCCGATCGGGGACCTCACCCCTCCACTTT.

The V gene is TRBV6-5, the J gene TRBJ2-7; D not resolved. CDR3 length: 15 residues. V gave up 0 bases and J gave up 3 bases, with 12 bases separating them. Germline lookup yields CDR1 MNHEY and CDR2 SVGAGI. In DNA, the CDR3 is TGTGCCAGCAGTTACTCATCCAGTCCCTACTACGAGCAGTACTTC. Protein product: CASSYSSSPYYEQYF.

This clone has a single count. This rearrangement joins TRBV11-3 to TRBJ2-3; no clear D. CDR3 size: 14 residues. Germline V gene sequence: CDR1 SGHNT, CDR2 YENEEA. Trimming took 1 base from V and 2 from J, leaving 7 bases between them. CDR3 protein: CASSLGRLTDTQYF. CDR3 nucleotides: TGTGCCAGCAGCTTAGGCCGCCTCACAGATACGCAGTATTTT.

The rearrangement joins TRBV5-6 to TRBJ2-2; 10 bases are shared with TRBD1. Germline V CDR1 and CDR2: SGHDT, YYEEEE. The CDR3 totals 18 residues. V trimming: 2 bases; J trimming: 7 bases; junction bases outside the gene matches: 14. CDR3 sequence: CASSFDRGPGKGGGELFF. CDR3 sequence (DNA): TGTGCCAGCAGCTTTGACAGGGGGCCTGGAAAAGGAGGCGGGGAGCTGTTTTTT.

The chain links TRBV6-6 to TRBJ2-5; 11 bases match TRBD2. Germline lookup yields CDR1 MNHNY and CDR2 SVGAGI (reference sequence). The CDR3 runs 12 residues. V was clipped by 5 bases and J by 7 bases; unmatched bases: 0. CDR3 in amino acids: CASSGTSGTQYF. DNA for the CDR3: TGTGCCAGCAGTGGGACTAGCGGGACCCAGTACTTC.

This clone occurred a few times. The CDR3: CSVPPGQDTDTQYF. In DNA form, the CDR3 reads TGCAGCGTCCCTCCGGGACAGGACACAGATACGCAGTATTTT. This chain connects TRBV29-1 to TRBJ2-3, with 8 bases matching TRBD1. The CDR3 extends over 14 amino acids. Losses at the gene ends were 6 bases for V and 2 bases for J; bases not matched to a gene: 7. Germline assignment: CDR1 SQVTM and CDR2 ANQGSEA.

DNA of the CDR3: TGCGCCAGCAGCCCCGGGGACCCCCAGAATTCACCCCTCCACTTT. It yields the protein CASSPGDPQNSPLHF. This chain joins TRBV4-1 and TRBJ1-6; D possibly corresponds to TRBD1 (5 bases). The CDR3 covers 15 residues. The V end was cut by 4 bases, the J end by 7 bases, with 14 bases between. Germline CDR1 and CDR2: MGHRA and YSYEKL.

V usage is TRBV7-2 and J usage is TRBJ2-4; D gene unclear. CDR1 and CDR2 from the germline V gene are SGHTA and FQGNSA. The CDR3 length is 14 residues. The V end lost 3 bases, the J end lost 0 bases, and 6 bases lay between the germline ends. CDR3 in DNA: TGTGCCAGCAGCTTCGCAGTAGCCAAAAACATTCAGTACTTC. Encoded protein: CASSFAVAKNIQYF.

The chain has TRBV14 and TRBJ2-7; D perhaps matches TRBD1 (6 bases). Germline CDR1 reads SGHDN; CDR2 reads FVKESK. V was cut by 4 bases and J by 6 bases, with 13 bases left in between. The CDR3 sequence is 13 residues long. For the CDR3, the DNA is TGTGCCAGCAGCCCGAGCCAGGGGCGCGAGCAGTACTTC. Its translation: CASSPSQGREQYF.

The rearrangement links TRBV4-1 to TRBJ2-4, with D perhaps given as TRBD1 or TRBD2 (5 bases each). The V and J ends lost 0 bases and 0 bases respectively, with 21 bases between them. The CDR3 is 20 residues long. The germline gives CDR1 MGHRA, CDR2 YSYEKL. CDR3 sequence (DNA): TGCGCCAGCAGCCAAGAGTTTTACAGGACTGATGGGGTAGCCAAAAACATTCAGTACTTC. Translated, it gives CASSQEFYRTDGVAKNIQYF.